This TCR beta chain was profiled in a study of cytomegalovirus exposure and HLA in healthy donors. Study-level findings and limits: In an earlier analysis, productive rearrangement rates for most beta V segments clustered near 87% or 30%.

60 Vbeta and 13 Jbeta primers were used in PCR. Sequenced by immunoSEQ multiplex PCR; TCRdb stores in-frame clones only, minus some. The sample consists of 120,000 or so clones, roughly four fifths of them appearing once. Details on this clone: Its antigen remains unknown.

The ends were cut back, 0 bases at V and 2 bases at J, with 6 bases in the middle. The CDR3 covers 14 residues. CDR1 is SGHRS, CDR2 YFSETQ, per germline. This chain links TRBV5-1 with TRBJ1-3; D ambiguous. Specimen: PBMCs. This TCR was sampled from a woman in her thirties or forties in good health and CMV-seropositive. In DNA, the CDR3 is TGCGCCAGCAGCTTGGGTTCAGCTGGAAACACCATATATTTT. Protein sequence: CASSLGSAGNTIYF.